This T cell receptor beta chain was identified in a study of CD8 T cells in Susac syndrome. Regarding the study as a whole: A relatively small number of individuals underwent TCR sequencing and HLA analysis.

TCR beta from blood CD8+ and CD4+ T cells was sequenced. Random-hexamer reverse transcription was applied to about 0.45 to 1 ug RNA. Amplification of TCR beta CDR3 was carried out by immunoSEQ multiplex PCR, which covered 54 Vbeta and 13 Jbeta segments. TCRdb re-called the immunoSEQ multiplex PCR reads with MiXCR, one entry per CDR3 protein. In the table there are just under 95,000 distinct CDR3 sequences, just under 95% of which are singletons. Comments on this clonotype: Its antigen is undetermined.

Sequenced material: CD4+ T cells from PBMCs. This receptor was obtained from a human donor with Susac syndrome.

CDR3 in amino acids: CASSSRLAGVGELFF. The CDR3 DNA sequence: TGTGCCAGCAGCTCCCGGCTAGCGGGGGTAGGGGAGCTGTTTTTT. The chain uses TRBV7-6 and TRBJ2-2; 10 bases are a match to TRBD2. This CDR3 has 15 amino acids. Trimming removed 4 bases from V and 8 bases from J; junction bases left unmatched: 7. Germline V gene sequence: CDR1 SGHVS, CDR2 FNYEAQ.